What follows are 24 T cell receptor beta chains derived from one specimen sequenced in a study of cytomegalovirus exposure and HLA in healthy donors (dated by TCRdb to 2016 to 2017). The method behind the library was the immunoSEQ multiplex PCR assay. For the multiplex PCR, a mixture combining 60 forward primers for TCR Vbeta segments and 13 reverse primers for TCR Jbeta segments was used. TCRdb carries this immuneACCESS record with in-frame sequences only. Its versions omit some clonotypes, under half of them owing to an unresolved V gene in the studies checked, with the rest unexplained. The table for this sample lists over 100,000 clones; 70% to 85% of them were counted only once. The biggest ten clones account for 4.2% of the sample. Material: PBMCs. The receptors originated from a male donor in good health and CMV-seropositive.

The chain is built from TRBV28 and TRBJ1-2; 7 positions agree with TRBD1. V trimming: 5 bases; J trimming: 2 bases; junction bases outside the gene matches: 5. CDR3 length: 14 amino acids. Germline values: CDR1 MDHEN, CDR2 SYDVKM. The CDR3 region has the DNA TGTGCCAGCAGTCCTTCGGACAGGAACTATGGCTACACCTTC. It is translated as CASSPSDRNYGYTF.

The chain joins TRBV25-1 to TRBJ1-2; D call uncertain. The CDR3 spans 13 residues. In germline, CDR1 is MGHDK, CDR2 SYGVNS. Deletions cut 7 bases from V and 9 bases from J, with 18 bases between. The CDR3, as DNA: TGTGCCAGCATGGAATGGGCGGGAAGGAGCTACACCTTC. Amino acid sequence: CASMEWAGRSYTF.

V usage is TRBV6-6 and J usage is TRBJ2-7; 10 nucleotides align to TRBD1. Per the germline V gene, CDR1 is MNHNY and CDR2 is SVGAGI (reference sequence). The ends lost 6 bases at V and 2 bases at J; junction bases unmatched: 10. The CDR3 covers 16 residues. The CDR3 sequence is CASRHTPGQGTYEQYF. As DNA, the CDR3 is TGTGCCAGCAGACATACCCCGGGACAGGGGACCTACGAGCAGTACTTC.

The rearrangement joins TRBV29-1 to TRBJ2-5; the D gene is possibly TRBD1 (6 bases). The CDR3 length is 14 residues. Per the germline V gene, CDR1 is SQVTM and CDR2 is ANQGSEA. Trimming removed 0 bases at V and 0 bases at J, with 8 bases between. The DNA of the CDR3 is TGCAGCGTTGAAGACCGGGACAACCAAGAGACCCAGTACTTC. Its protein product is CSVEDRDNQETQYF.

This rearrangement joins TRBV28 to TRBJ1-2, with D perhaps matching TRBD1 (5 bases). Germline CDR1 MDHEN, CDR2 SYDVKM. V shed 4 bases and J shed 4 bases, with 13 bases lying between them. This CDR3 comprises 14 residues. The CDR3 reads CASSSYRSTYGYTF. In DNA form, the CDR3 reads TGTGCCAGCAGTTCTTACAGGTCAACCTATGGCTACACCTTC.

The CDR3 region is CASWGLPERAFF. The DNA for the CDR3 is TGTGCCAGCTGGGGACTCCCTGAGAGGGCTTTCTTT. V usage is TRBV2 and J usage is TRBJ1-1; perhaps TRBD1 as D (5 bases). The CDR3 extends over 12 amino acids. Germline assignment: CDR1 SNHLY and CDR2 FYNNEI. Between the trimmed V and J ends, which lost 8 bases and 11 bases, there was a span of 18 bases.

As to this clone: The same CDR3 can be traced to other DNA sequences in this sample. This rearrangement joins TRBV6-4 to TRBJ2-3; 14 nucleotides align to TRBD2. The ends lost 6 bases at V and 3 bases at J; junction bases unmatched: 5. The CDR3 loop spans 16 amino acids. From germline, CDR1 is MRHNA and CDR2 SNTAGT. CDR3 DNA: TGTGCCAGCAGCGCCGGGACTAGCGGGGGTACAGATACGCAGTATTTT. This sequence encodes CASSAGTSGGTDTQYF.

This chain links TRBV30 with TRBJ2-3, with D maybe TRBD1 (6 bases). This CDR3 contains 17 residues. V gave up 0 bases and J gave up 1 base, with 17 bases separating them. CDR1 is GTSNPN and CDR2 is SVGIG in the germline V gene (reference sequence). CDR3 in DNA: TGTGCCTGGAGTGTACAGGTAGTTGGGGGCGGCACAGATACGCAGTATTTT. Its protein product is CAWSVQVVGGGTDTQYF.

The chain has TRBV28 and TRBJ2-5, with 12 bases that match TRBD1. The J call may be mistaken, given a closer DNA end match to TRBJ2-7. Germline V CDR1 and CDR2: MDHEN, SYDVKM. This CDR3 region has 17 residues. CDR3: CASSLLVGDRGLYEQYF. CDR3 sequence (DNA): TGTGCCAGCAGTCTCCTGGTCGGGGACAGGGGGCTCTACGAGCAGTACTTC.

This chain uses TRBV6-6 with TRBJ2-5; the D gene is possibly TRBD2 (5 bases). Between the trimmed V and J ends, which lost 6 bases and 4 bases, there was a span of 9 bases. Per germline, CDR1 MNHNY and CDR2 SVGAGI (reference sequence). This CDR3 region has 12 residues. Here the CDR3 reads CASSPAGETQYF. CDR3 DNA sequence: TGTGCCAGCAGCCCCGCGGGAGAGACCCAGTACTTC.

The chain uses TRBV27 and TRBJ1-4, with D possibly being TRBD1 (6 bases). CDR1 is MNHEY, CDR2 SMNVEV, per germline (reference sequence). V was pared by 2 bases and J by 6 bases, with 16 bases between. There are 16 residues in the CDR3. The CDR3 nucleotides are TGTGCCAGCAGTTTACTTCAGGGAGGGGGGCATGAAAAACTGTTTTTT. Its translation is CASSLLQGGGHEKLFF.

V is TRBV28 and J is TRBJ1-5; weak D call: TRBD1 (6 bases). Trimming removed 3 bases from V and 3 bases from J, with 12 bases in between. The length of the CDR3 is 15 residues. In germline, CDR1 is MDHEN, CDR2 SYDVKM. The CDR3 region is CASSLGGGNNQPQHF. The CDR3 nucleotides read TGTGCCAGCAGTTTGGGAGGGGGAAACAATCAGCCCCAGCATTTT.

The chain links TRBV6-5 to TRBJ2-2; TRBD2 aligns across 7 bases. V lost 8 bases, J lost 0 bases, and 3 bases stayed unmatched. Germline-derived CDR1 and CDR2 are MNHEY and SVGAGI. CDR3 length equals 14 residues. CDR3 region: CASCGGANTGELFF. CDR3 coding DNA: TGTGCCAGCTGCGGGGGAGCGAACACCGGGGAGCTGTTTTTT.

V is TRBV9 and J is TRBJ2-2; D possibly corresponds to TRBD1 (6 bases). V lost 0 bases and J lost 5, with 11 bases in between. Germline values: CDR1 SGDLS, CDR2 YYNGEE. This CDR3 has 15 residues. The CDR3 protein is CASSVGAGTTGELFF. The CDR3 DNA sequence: TGTGCCAGCAGCGTAGGGGCAGGGACAACCGGGGAGCTGTTTTTT.

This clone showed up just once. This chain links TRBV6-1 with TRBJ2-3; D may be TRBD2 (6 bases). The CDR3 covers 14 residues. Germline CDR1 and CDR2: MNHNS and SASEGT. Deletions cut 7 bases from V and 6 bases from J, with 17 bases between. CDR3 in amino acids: CASKRIGSGDTQYF. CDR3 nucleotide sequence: TGTGCCAGCAAGCGGATCGGAAGCGGGGATACGCAGTATTTT.

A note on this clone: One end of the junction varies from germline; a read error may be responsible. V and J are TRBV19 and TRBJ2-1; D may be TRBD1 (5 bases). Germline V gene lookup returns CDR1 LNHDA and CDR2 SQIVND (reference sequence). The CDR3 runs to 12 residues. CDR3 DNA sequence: TGTGCCAGTAGTATAGGGGAACAGTCCAGGGTCTTC. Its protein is CASSIGEQSRVF.

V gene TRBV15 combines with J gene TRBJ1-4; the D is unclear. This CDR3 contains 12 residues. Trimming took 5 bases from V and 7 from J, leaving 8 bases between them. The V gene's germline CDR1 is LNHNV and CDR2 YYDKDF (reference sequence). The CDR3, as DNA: TGTGCCACCAGCCCAGCTAGTGAAAAACTGTTTTTT. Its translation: CATSPASEKLFF.

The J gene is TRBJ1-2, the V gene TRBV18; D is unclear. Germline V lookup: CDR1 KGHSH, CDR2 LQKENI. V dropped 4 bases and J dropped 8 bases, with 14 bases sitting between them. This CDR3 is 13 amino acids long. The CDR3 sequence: CASSLGPREGYTF. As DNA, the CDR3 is TGTGCCAGCTCACTCGGTCCAAGGGAGGGCTACACCTTC.

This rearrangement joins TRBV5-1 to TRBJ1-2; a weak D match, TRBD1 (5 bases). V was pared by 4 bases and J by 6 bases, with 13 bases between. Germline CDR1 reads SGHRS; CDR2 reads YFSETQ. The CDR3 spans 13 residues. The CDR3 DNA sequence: TGCGCCAGCAGCCGCGAACAGGCCCATGGCTACACCTTC. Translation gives CASSREQAHGYTF.

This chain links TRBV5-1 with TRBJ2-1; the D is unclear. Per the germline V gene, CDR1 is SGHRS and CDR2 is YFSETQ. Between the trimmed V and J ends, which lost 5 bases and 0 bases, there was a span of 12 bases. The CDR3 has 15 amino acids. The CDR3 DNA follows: TGCGCCAGCAGTTCCTCCCTAAGCTCCTACAATGAGCAGTTCTTC. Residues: CASSSSLSSYNEQFF.

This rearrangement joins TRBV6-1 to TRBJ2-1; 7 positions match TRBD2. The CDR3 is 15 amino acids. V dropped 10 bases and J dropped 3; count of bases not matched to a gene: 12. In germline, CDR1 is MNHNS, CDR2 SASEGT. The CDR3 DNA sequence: TGTGCCATCTCTAGGCCGGGGGGACTCTACAATGAGCAGTTCTTC. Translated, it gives CAISRPGGLYNEQFF.

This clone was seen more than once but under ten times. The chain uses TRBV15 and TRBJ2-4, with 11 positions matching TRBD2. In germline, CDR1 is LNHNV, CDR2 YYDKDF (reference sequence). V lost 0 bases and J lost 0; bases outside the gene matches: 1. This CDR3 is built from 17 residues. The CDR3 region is CATSREGLAGAKNIQYF. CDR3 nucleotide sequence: TGTGCCACCAGCAGAGAAGGACTAGCGGGAGCCAAAAACATTCAGTACTTC.

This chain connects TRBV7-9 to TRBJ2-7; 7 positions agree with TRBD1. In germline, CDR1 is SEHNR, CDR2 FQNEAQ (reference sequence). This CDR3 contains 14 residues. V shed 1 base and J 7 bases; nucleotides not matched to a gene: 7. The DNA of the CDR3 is TGTGCCAGCAGCTTAGTTGACAGGGAGCAGGAGCAGTACTTC. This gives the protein CASSLVDREQEQYF.

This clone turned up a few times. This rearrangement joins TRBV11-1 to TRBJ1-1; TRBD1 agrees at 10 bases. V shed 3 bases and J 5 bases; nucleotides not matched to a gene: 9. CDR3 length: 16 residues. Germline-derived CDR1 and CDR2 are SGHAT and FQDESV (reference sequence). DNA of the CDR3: TGTGCCAGCAGCTTGTTTTCGACAGGGGGCGGTACTGAAGCTTTCTTT. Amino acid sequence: CASSLFSTGGGTEAFF.